Presented here are 18 T cell receptor beta chains from one specimen sequenced in a study of blood T cell repertoires in COVID-19. Profiled with immunoSEQ multiplex PCR; TCRdb holds only in-frame clones, not every one. The sample lists about 83,000 clones, about 86% seen once, with about a fifth in the top ten. The sequencing input was peripheral blood. The origin of the receptors is a woman of 80 years or more in a cohort sampled during active or convalescent COVID-19.

This clone was picked up a small number of times. V usage is TRBV4-1 and J usage is TRBJ2-1; TRBD2 matches 14 bases. The CDR3 length is 18 residues. V trimming: 3 bases; J trimming: 8 bases; junction bases outside the gene matches: 12. The germline gives CDR1 MGHRA, CDR2 YSYEKL. The CDR3 loop reads CASSHSQTGTSGSYEQFF. CDR3 sequence (DNA): TGCGCCAGCAGCCACAGTCAGACCGGGACTAGCGGGAGTTATGAGCAGTTCTTC.

The chain has TRBV6-6 and TRBJ1-1; no firm D call. Germline CDR1 is MNHNY and CDR2 is SVGAGI (reference sequence). Trimming cost V 5 bases and J 5 bases, with 12 bases left between them. The CDR3 loop spans 13 amino acids. The CDR3 DNA follows: TGTGCCAGCAGTCCGGCGGCGGGGACTGAAGCTTTCTTT. Its translation is CASSPAAGTEAFF.

The chain joins TRBV19 to TRBJ1-5; 7 nucleotides match TRBD1. J was trimmed by 0 bases and V by 7 bases; bases with no gene match: 18. Germline-derived CDR1 and CDR2 are LNHDA and SQIVND (reference sequence). The CDR3 contains 19 residues. The CDR3 loop is CASTQRPRGELGSNQPQHF. DNA for the CDR3: TGTGCCAGTACTCAGCGGCCCAGGGGGGAACTCGGTAGCAATCAGCCCCAGCATTTT.

The rearrangement uses TRBV21-1 and TRBJ2-2; the D call in the table, TRBD2, was not verified against the DNA. TRBV21-1 is noted as a pseudogene. The length of the CDR3 is 13 residues. This chain's CDR3 is CAIRTGSAGELFF. CDR3 sequence (DNA): TGTGCCATCAGGACCGGGAGTGCCGGGGAGCTGTTTTTT.

This rearrangement joins TRBV7-6 to TRBJ2-5; 13 bases agree with TRBD2. This CDR3 is 17 amino acids long. J was trimmed by 2 bases and V by 3 bases; bases with no gene match: 6. Germline values: CDR1 SGHVS, CDR2 FNYEAQ. CDR3 nucleotides: TGTGCCAGCAGCTTGGGACTAGCGGGAAGTGGGCAAGAGACCCAGTACTTC. Translating it yields CASSLGLAGSGQETQYF.

The rearrangement links TRBV6-2 or TRBV6-3 to TRBJ2-5, with 8 nucleotides matching TRBD2. Trimming cost V 5 bases and J 2 bases; bases outside gene matches: 7. The CDR3 runs to 15 residues. Germline CDR1 reads MNHEY; CDR2 reads SVGEGT. CDR3 protein: CASSGAGAGQETQYF. Written as DNA, the CDR3 is TGTGCCAGCAGTGGAGCGGGAGCGGGGCAAGAGACCCAGTACTTC.

V usage is TRBV29-1 and J usage is TRBJ2-3, with D hard to call. Germline V gene data show CDR1 as SQVTM and CDR2 as ANQGSEA. The CDR3 is 15 residues long. The V gene lost 4 bases and the J gene lost 0 bases, with 14 bases spanning the gap. CDR3 sequence (DNA): TGCAGCGTTGCCCCACGGCGGCGGAGCACAGATACGCAGTATTTT. It specifies CSVAPRRRSTDTQYF.

The chain combines TRBV7-8 with TRBJ2-1; 12 positions match TRBD2. The CDR3 is made up of 16 amino acids. The J segment lost 5 bases and the V segment lost 8 bases, leaving 10 bases of the junction unmatched. CDR1 and CDR2 from the germline V gene are SGHVS and FQNEAQ. CDR3 nucleotide sequence: TGTGCCAGCTTCCCTAGCGGGAGGGCTCGGAACAATGAGCAGTTCTTC. Amino acid sequence: CASFPSGRARNNEQFF.

The chain employs TRBV5-1 and TRBJ1-2; TRBD1 aligns across 7 bases. The V and J ends lost 3 bases and 5 bases, in that order; junction bases with no gene match: 7. CDR1 SGHRS and CDR2 YFSETQ come from the germline V gene. This CDR3 has 14 amino acids. CDR3 nucleotide sequence: TGCGCCAGCAGCTGGACAGGTGAGGGATATGGCTACACCTTC. This codes for CASSWTGEGYGYTF.

The genes are TRBV7-3 and TRBJ2-3, with D perhaps matching TRBD2 (5 bases). The CDR3 runs 16 residues. Germline CDR1 reads SGHTA; CDR2 reads FQGTGA. V lost 5 bases and J 5 bases, leaving 20 bases between the germline ends. As DNA, the CDR3 is TGTGCCAGCAGCGATTCGGGAAGCCTAGGTCTAGATACGCAGTATTTT. It codes for CASSDSGSLGLDTQYF. Drawing the rest from reference TRBV7-3 and TRBJ2-3, the complete variable domain is GAGVSQTPSNKVTEKGKYVELRCDPISGHTALYWYRQSLGQGPEFLIYFQGTGAADDSGLPNDRFFAVRPEGSVSTLKIQRTERGDSAVYLCASSDSGSLGLDTQYFGPGTRLTVL.

The chain carries TRBV3-1 (or the pseudogene TRBV3-2) and TRBJ1-5; 7 bases match TRBD1. The CDR3 consists of 13 residues. Looked up from germline, CDR1 is LGHDT and CDR2 is YNNKEL (reference sequence). V lost 4 bases and J lost 6; bases outside the gene matches: 3. CDR3 region: CASSLQGIQPQHF. CDR3 coding DNA: TGTGCCAGCAGCCTACAGGGGATTCAGCCCCAGCATTTT.

V gene TRBV6-6 combines with J gene TRBJ2-2; 12 bases match TRBD1. The junction had 0 bases not matched to a gene; V was cut back by 6 bases and J by 4 bases. Germline V gene sequence: CDR1 MNHNY, CDR2 SVGAGI (reference sequence). The CDR3 loop spans 14 amino acids. The CDR3 is CASRGQGATGELFF. CDR3 nucleotide sequence: TGTGCCAGCAGGGGACAGGGGGCCACCGGGGAGCTGTTTTTT.

The rearrangement links TRBV5-1 to TRBJ2-7; TRBD2 is a possible D gene (5 bases). This CDR3 is built from 17 residues. Germline V gives CDR1 SGHRS, CDR2 YFSETQ. Trimming left V 4 bases short and J 7 bases short, with 27 bases between. CDR3 region: CASSTGWGEGPRGEQYF. CDR3 bases: TGCGCCAGCAGCACCGGATGGGGAGAAGGACCCCGAGGGGAGCAGTACTTC. Combining the CDR3 with reference TRBV5-1 and TRBJ2-7 gives the whole variable domain KAGVTQTPRYLIKTRGQQVTLSCSPISGHRSVSWYQQTPGQGLQFLFEYFSETQRNKGNFPGRFSGRQFSNSRSEMNVSTLELGDSALYLCASSTGWGEGPRGEQYFGPGTRLTVT.

The chain uses TRBV12-3 or TRBV12-4 and TRBJ1-1; unclear D gene. CDR3 length: 13 amino acids. V was shortened by 1 base and J by 6 bases, with 9 bases between the two germline ends. This chain's CDR3 is CASSLDTYSEAFF. CDR3 sequence (DNA): TGTGCCAGCAGTTTAGATACATATTCTGAAGCTTTCTTT.

For the CDR3, the DNA is TGTGCCAGCAGACAACAGGGGGCGAGGGAAAAACTGTTTTTT. Amino acid sequence: CASRQQGAREKLFF. The chain combines TRBV5-6 with TRBJ1-4, with 9 positions matching TRBD1. This CDR3 is 14 amino acids long. J gave up 8 bases and V 5 bases, and 7 bases lay outside the gene matches. Germline CDR1 reads SGHDT; CDR2 reads YYEEEE.

The chain couples TRBV5-1 to TRBJ1-2, with D unclear. This CDR3 is built from 13 residues. Germline CDR1 and CDR2: SGHRS and YFSETQ. Trimming cost V 5 bases and J 2 bases, with 10 bases left between them. CDR3 coding DNA: TGCGCCAGCAGGACACACCCAAACTATGGCTACACCTTC. This codes for CASRTHPNYGYTF.

The V call is TRBV5-8, the J call TRBJ2-3; TRBD2 might be the D (6 bases). V was cut by 3 bases and J by 0 bases, with 11 bases left in between. In germline, CDR1 is SGHTS, CDR2 YDEGEE. The CDR3 runs 15 residues. The CDR3 coding sequence is TGTGCCAGCAGCTGGGGGAGGCAGAGCACAGATACGCAGTATTTT. Its protein is CASSWGRQSTDTQYF.

CDR3 nucleotides: TGCGCCAGCAGCTCGGACAGGGGGAAGACCGGGGAGCTGTTTTTT. This encodes CASSSDRGKTGELFF. V and J are TRBV5-1 and TRBJ2-2, with TRBD1 matching 10 bases. The germline V gene encodes CDR1 SGHRS and CDR2 YFSETQ. Losses at the gene ends were 3 bases for V and 5 bases for J; bases not matched to a gene: 4. This CDR3 region has 15 residues. The whole variable domain, filled in from reference TRBV5-1 and TRBJ2-2, reads KAGVTQTPRYLIKTRGQQVTLSCSPISGHRSVSWYQQTPGQGLQFLFEYFSETQRNKGNFPGRFSGRQFSNSRSEMNVSTLELGDSALYLCASSSDRGKTGELFFGEGSRLTVL.